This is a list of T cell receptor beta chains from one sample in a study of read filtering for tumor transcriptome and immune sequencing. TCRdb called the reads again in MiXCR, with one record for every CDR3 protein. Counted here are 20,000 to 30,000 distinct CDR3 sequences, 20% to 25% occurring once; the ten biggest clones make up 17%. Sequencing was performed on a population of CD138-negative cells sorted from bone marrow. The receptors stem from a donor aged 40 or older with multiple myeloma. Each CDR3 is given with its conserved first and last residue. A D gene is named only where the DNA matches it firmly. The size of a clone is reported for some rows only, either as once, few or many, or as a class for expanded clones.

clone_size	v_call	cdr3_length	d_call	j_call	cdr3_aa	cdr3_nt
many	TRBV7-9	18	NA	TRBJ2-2	CASSLPRDSPKGAGELFF	TGTGCCAGCAGCTTACCACGGGACTCACCGAAGGGGGCCGGGGAGCTGTTTTTT
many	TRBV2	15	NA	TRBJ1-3	CASSDIGGSGNTIYF	TGTGCCAGCAGTGACATAGGGGGTTCTGGAAACACCATATATTTT
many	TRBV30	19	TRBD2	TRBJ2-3	CAWSVDLAGLSLGTDTQYF	TGTGCCTGGAGTGTAGATCTAGCGGGACTATCCCTTGGCACAGATACGCAGTATTTT
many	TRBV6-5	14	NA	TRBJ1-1	CASSSYGPGTEAFF	TGTGCCAGCAGTTCCTACGGACCGGGCACTGAAGCTTTCTTT
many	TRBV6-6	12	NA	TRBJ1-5	CASSRQDQPQHF	TGTGCCAGCAGCCGGCAAGATCAGCCCCAGCATTTT
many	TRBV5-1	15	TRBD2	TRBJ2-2	CASSPSGGNTGELFF	TGCGCCAGCAGCCCTAGCGGGGGAAACACCGGGGAGCTGTTTTTT
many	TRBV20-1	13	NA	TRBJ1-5	CSATGDPNQPQHF	TGCAGTGCTACCGGGGACCCCAATCAGCCCCAGCATTTT
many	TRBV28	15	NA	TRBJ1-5	CASSLLELSNQPQHF	TGTGCCAGCAGTTTACTAGAGCTCAGCAATCAGCCCCAGCATTTT
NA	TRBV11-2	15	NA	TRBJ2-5	CAISPGTGYGETQYF	TGTGCCATCAGCCCCGGAACAGGGTATGGAGAGACCCAGTACTTC
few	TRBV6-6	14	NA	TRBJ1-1	CASSYSNRYAEAFF	TGTGCCAGCAGTTACTCTAACAGGTACGCTGAAGCTTTCTTT
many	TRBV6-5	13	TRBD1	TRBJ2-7	CASSYGTGVEQYF	TGTGCCAGCAGTTATGGGACAGGGGTCGAGCAGTACTTC
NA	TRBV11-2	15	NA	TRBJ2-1	CDGSLVGFGTFGQLF	NA
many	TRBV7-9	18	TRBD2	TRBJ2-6	CASSMSSGRAARANVLTF	TGTGCCAGCAGCATGTCTAGCGGGAGGGCCGCACGAGCCAACGTCCTGACTTTC
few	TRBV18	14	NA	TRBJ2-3	CASSPLPDPDTQYF	TGTGCCAGCTCACCGCTTCCGGATCCAGATACGCAGTATTTT
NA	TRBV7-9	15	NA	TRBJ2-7	CASSFVAGVEYEQYF	TGTGCCAGCAGCTTCGTAGCAGGAGTAGAGTACGAGCAGTACTTC
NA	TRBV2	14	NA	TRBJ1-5	CASRDRGENQPQHF	TGTGCCAGCAGGGATAGGGGGGAGAATCAGCCCCAGCATTTT
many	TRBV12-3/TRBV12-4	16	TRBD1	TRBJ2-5	CASSYGTGPSGETQYF	TGTGCCAGCAGTTACGGGACAGGGCCTTCCGGAGAGACCCAGTACTTC
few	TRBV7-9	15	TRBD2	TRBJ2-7	CASSPGTRSREVQYF	TGTGCCAGCAGTCCCGGGACTAGATCTCGGGAAGTGCAGTACTTC
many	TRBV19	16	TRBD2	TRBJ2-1	CASSITGTRSYNEQFF	TGTGCCAGTAGTATAACCGGGACTAGGTCTTACAATGAGCAGTTCTTC
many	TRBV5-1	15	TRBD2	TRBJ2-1	CASSLADRGGNEQFF	TGCGCCAGCAGCTTGGCGGATCGGGGGGGCAATGAGCAGTTCTTC
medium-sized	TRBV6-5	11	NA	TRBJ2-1	CASSASGQQFF	TGTGCCAGCAGTGCCTCCGGGCAGCAGTTCTTC
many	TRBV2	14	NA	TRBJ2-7	CASKQVDYTYEQYF	TGTGCCAGCAAACAGGTGGACTACACCTACGAGCAGTACTTC
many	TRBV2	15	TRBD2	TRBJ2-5	CASSGISGSRETQYF	TGTGCCAGCAGTGGCATTAGCGGGAGTCGGGAGACCCAGTACTTC